The next 19 T cell receptor beta chains were all read from a single sample in a study of cytotoxic CD8 clonotypes in ibrutinib-treated CLL. Clones were read by immunoSEQ multiplex PCR, and TCRdb kept only the in-frame ones, dropping some. Seen here are hundreds of thousands of clones, 60% to 80% observed once, and the top ten hold roughly 6.3%. Sequences were derived from PBMCs, sampled after 36 months of ibrutinib treatment. The receptors derive from a human donor with chronic lymphocytic leukemia.

V usage is TRBV19 and J usage is TRBJ2-3; no definite D call. The germline CDR1 and CDR2 sequences are LNHDA and SQIVND (reference sequence). V was clipped by 3 bases and J by 4 bases, with 8 bases between them. This CDR3 has 13 residues. CDR3 sequence: CASSIWESDTQYF. The CDR3 coding sequence is TGTGCCAGTAGTATTTGGGAATCAGATACGCAGTATTTT.

The chain is built from TRBV27 and TRBJ2-3; no definite D call. V was trimmed by 1 base and J by 1 base, leaving 3 bases between them. The germline V gene has CDR1 MNHEY and CDR2 SMNVEV (reference sequence). The CDR3 runs 13 residues. CDR3 bases: TGTGCCAGCAGTTTATTCGGCACAGATACGCAGTATTTT. Translation: CASSLFGTDTQYF.

The chain combines TRBV11-2 with TRBJ2-7; 8 bases fit TRBD2. With V trimmed by 5 bases and J by 6 bases, 6 bases remained unmatched. The CDR3 covers 13 residues. In germline, CDR1 is SGHAT, CDR2 FQNNGV. The CDR3 coding sequence is TGTGCCAGCAGCCCGGGACTAGTCGGCGAGCAGTACTTC. The encoded protein is CASSPGLVGEQYF. The variable domain in full, completed from reference TRBV11-2 and TRBJ2-7, reads EAGVAQSPRYKIIEKRQSVAFWCNPISGHATLYWYQQILGQGPKLLIQFQNNGVVDDSQLPKDRFSAERLKGVDSTLKIQPAKLEDSAVYLCASSPGLVGEQYFGPGTRLTVT.

The chain has TRBV5-1 and TRBJ2-1, with TRBD2 identical over 12 bases. The CDR3 totals 17 residues. J gave up 4 bases and V 4 bases, and 9 bases lay outside the gene matches. Germline loops: CDR1 SGHRS, CDR2 YFSETQ. The CDR3 protein is CASSLASGGELYNEQFF. Written as DNA, the CDR3 is TGCGCCAGCAGCCTCGCTAGCGGGGGGGAATTGTACAATGAGCAGTTCTTC. Complete variable domain (other parts from reference TRBV5-1 and TRBJ2-1): KAGVTQTPRYLIKTRGQQVTLSCSPISGHRSVSWYQQTPGQGLQFLFEYFSETQRNKGNFPGRFSGRQFSNSRSEMNVSTLELGDSALYLCASSLASGGELYNEQFFGPGTRLTVL.

This clone was recorded once. The CDR3 nucleotides are TGTGCCAGCAGCGTAGCTAGCGGGATAGGAAATGAGCAGTTCTTC. It is translated as CASSVASGIGNEQFF. This chain uses TRBV9 with TRBJ2-1; 9 bases map to TRBD2. CDR3 length: 15 residues. Looked up from germline, CDR1 is SGDLS and CDR2 is YYNGEE. The J segment lost 7 bases and the V segment lost 0 bases, leaving 5 bases of the junction unmatched.

The chain recombines TRBV6-4 with TRBJ2-1; 9 bases agree with TRBD1. CDR3 size: 13 residues. V dropped 6 bases and J dropped 9; count of bases not matched to a gene: 6. CDR1 MRHNA and CDR2 SNTAGT come from the germline V gene. The CDR3 DNA sequence: TGTGCCAGCAGGCTGACAGGGGGGGGTGAGCAGTTCTTC. This codes for CASRLTGGGEQFF.

To note about this clone: Other DNA sequences from this sample encode an identical CDR3 as well. V is TRBV5-1 and J is TRBJ2-7, with D tentatively TRBD1 (6 bases). The CDR3 runs to 14 residues. The germline V gene has CDR1 SGHRS and CDR2 YFSETQ. V was cut by 0 bases and J by 3 bases, with 10 bases left in between. The CDR3 is CASSLEGGVYEQYF. DNA of the CDR3: TGCGCCAGCAGCTTGGAAGGGGGTGTCTACGAGCAGTACTTC.

The rearrangement joins TRBV28 to TRBJ1-5; unclear D gene. The CDR3 has 12 amino acids. Germline V gene data show CDR1 as MDHEN and CDR2 as SYDVKM. The V end lost 9 bases, the J end lost 4 bases, and 10 bases lay between the germline ends. CDR3 nucleotides: TGTGCCAGTATTAGAGGGAATCAGCCCCAGCATTTT. This sequence encodes CASIRGNQPQHF. The full variable domain, completed using reference TRBV28 and TRBJ1-5, is DVKVTQSSRYLVKRTGEKVFLECVQDMDHENMFWYRQDPGLGLRLIYFSYDVKMKEKGDIPEGYSVSREKKERFSLILESASTNQTSMYLCASIRGNQPQHFGDGTRLSIL.

The chain couples TRBV9 to TRBJ2-1; D is perhaps TRBD2 (6 bases). The CDR3 covers 15 residues. Germline V CDR1 and CDR2: SGDLS, YYNGEE. V gave up 2 bases and J gave up 4 bases, with 13 bases separating them. The CDR3 reads CASSVGLASYNEQFF. The CDR3 DNA is TGTGCCAGCAGCGTCGGTCTAGCGAGTTACAATGAGCAGTTCTTC.

This clone occurred a few times. V usage is TRBV19 and J usage is TRBJ1-2, with D possibly TRBD1 on 5 matching bases. With 6 bases removed from V and 0 bases from J, the gap between germline ends came to 20 bases. Germline-derived CDR1 and CDR2 are LNHDA and SQIVND (reference sequence). The length of the CDR3 is 17 residues. The CDR3 region has the DNA TGTGCCAGTAGCACCACGGCAGGGAGTAGAGCTAACTATGGCTACACCTTC. This translates into CASSTTAGSRANYGYTF.

J is TRBJ1-2 and V is TRBV5-1; 7 nucleotides align to TRBD1. CDR1 and CDR2 from the germline V gene are SGHRS and YFSETQ. The V and J ends lost 3 bases and 4 bases, in that order; junction bases with no gene match: 6. The CDR3 is made up of 14 amino acids. The CDR3 bases are TGCGCCAGCAGCTCGAAGGGGGCCGGCTATGGCTACACCTTC. Its protein product is CASSSKGAGYGYTF.

The CDR3: CASSPRDDYGYTF. The CDR3 nucleotides read TGTGCCAGCTCACCACGAGATGACTATGGCTACACCTTC. This chain connects TRBV18 to TRBJ1-2; D uncertain. The CDR3 is 13 amino acids. From germline, CDR1 is KGHSH and CDR2 LQKENI. The germline V and J ends were trimmed by 1 base and 3 bases, with 6 bases remaining between them.

This chain connects TRBV9 to TRBJ2-3; no clear D gene. Trimming stripped 0 bases from V and 5 bases from J, with 16 bases between. Germline V gene data show CDR1 as SGDLS and CDR2 as YYNGEE. CDR3 length: 16 residues. CDR3 region: CASSVASSVRVDTQYF. For the CDR3, the DNA is TGTGCCAGCAGCGTAGCTTCCAGCGTTAGGGTAGATACGCAGTATTTT.

Only one count was recorded for this clone. CDR3 bases: TGTGCCAGCAGCGCACAGGGGGAATCGGACGAGCAGTACTTC. This translates into CASSAQGESDEQYF. The chain links TRBV9 to TRBJ2-7; 8 bases map to TRBD1. CDR1 is SGDLS and CDR2 is YYNGEE in the germline V gene. Losses at the gene ends were 3 bases for V and 5 bases for J; bases not matched to a gene: 7. This CDR3 has 14 residues.

The gene calls are TRBV20-1 and TRBJ1-2; D ambiguous. The CDR3 has 10 amino acids. CDR1 and CDR2 (germline): DFQATT, SNEGSKA (reference sequence). V was shortened by 3 bases and J by 6 bases, with 5 bases between the two germline ends. CDR3: CSARANGYTF. Written as DNA, the CDR3 is TGCAGTGCTAGGGCCAATGGCTACACCTTC.

The chain uses TRBV7-2 and TRBJ1-2; 10 nucleotides line up with TRBD1. Germline trimming cut 5 bases from V and 2 bases from J; bases unmatched to any gene: 5. The CDR3 is 15 amino acids. Germline lookup yields CDR1 SGHTA and CDR2 FQGNSA. This CDR3 is CASSVRQGANYGYTF. DNA for the CDR3: TGTGCCAGCAGCGTGCGACAGGGGGCAAACTATGGCTACACCTTC.

This clone was observed a few times. The chain carries TRBV6-5 and TRBJ2-7; 8 bases are a match to TRBD1. This CDR3 contains 15 residues. The V segment lost 6 bases and the J segment 1 base; nucleotides outside the gene matches: 8. The V gene's germline CDR1 is MNHEY and CDR2 SVGAGI. The CDR3 here is CASRSTNRGSYEQYF. DNA for the CDR3: TGTGCCAGCAGGAGTACCAACAGGGGGTCCTACGAGCAGTACTTC.

This chain joins TRBV18 and TRBJ2-5; D might be TRBD2 (6 bases). Per germline, CDR1 KGHSH and CDR2 LQKENI. The ends were cut back, 2 bases at V and 3 bases at J, with 10 bases in the middle. The CDR3 contains 14 residues. The CDR3 protein is CASSPRDWEETQYF. The DNA for the CDR3 is TGTGCCAGCTCACCAAGGGACTGGGAAGAGACCCAGTACTTC.

V and J are TRBV6-6 and TRBJ2-7; possible D gene TRBD1, 6 bases. This CDR3 spans 13 amino acids. Trimming removed 6 bases at V and 1 base at J, with 10 bases between. Germline V lookup: CDR1 MNHNY, CDR2 SVGAGI (reference sequence). CDR3 sequence (DNA): TGTGCCAGCAGGACAGGTAAATCCTACGAGCAGTACTTC. It encodes CASRTGKSYEQYF.